Below, 27 T cell receptor beta chains from the same sample are listed, as sequenced in a study of OX40 agonist ivuxolimab in advanced cancers. TCRdb's table, derived via immunoSEQ multiplex PCR, lists solely in-frame clones and lacks some. Among 70,000 to 95,000 clones listed, approximately 86% were seen once. Sample: CD4+ or CD8+ T cells sorted from blood, taken in a trial of the OX40 agonist ivuxolimab. All receptors derive from an adult with an advanced solid tumor such as melanoma, head and neck, liver or kidney cancer.

This sequence joins TRBV10-1 and TRBJ2-7, with 12 bases aligning to TRBD1. The junction had 3 bases not matched to a gene; V was cut back by 3 bases and J by 3 bases. The CDR3 has 15 amino acids. Germline assignment: CDR1 WNHNN and CDR2 SYGVQD (reference sequence). The CDR3 loop reads CASSDGTGGFYEQYF. The CDR3 nucleotides read TGCGCCAGCAGTGATGGGACAGGGGGCTTCTACGAGCAGTACTTC.

CDR3: CASSLVTDHNEQFF. The CDR3 DNA is TGCGCCAGCAGCTTGGTGACAGATCACAATGAGCAGTTCTTC. This chain connects TRBV5-1 to TRBJ2-1; D might be TRBD1 (5 bases). CDR1 SGHRS and CDR2 YFSETQ come from the germline V gene. The CDR3 consists of 14 residues. V lost 0 bases and J lost 5, with 9 bases in between.

The rearrangement joins TRBV29-1 to TRBJ2-1; D remains ambiguous. The germline V gene encodes CDR1 SQVTM and CDR2 ANQGSEA. This CDR3 comprises 11 residues. Trimming left V 4 bases short and J 5 bases short, with 6 bases between. The CDR3 protein is CSVGEDNEQFF. CDR3 sequence (DNA): TGCAGCGTTGGAGAGGACAATGAGCAGTTCTTC.

This chain links TRBV9 with TRBJ2-5; the match to TRBD1 covers 7 bases. The CDR3 runs to 15 residues. CDR1 is SGDLS, CDR2 YYNGEE, per germline. J was trimmed by 5 bases and V by 3 bases; bases with no gene match: 10. CDR3 nucleotides: TGTGCCAGCAGCGCGTTGGAGAGGGGGCGGGAGACCCAGTACTTC. Its protein product is CASSALERGRETQYF.

The J gene is TRBJ2-3, the V gene TRBV12-5; D not certain. V lost 6 bases, J lost 4 bases, and 8 bases lay in between. Germline V gene sequence: CDR1 LGHNT, CDR2 FRNRAP. The CDR3 is 12 amino acids. Here the CDR3 reads CASGSPADTQYF. In DNA, the CDR3 is TGTGCTAGTGGCTCCCCCGCAGATACGCAGTATTTT.

This chain joins TRBV4-2 and TRBJ2-2, with a possible D match to TRBD2 (5 bases). CDR3 length: 17 amino acids. Germline V gene lookup returns CDR1 LGHNA and CDR2 YNFKEQ. Trimming removed 4 bases at V and 5 bases at J, with 20 bases between. The CDR3 loop reads CASSPQAGASSTGELFF. The CDR3, as DNA: TGTGCCAGCAGCCCTCAGGCGGGCGCATCCTCGACCGGGGAGCTGTTTTTT.

The chain joins TRBV4-1 to TRBJ1-2, with no clear D. Germline-derived CDR1 and CDR2 are MGHRA and YSYEKL. V was pared by 1 base and J by 4 bases, with 13 bases between. The CDR3 loop spans 15 amino acids. Written as DNA, the CDR3 is TGCGCCAGCAGCCAAGGCGAAGTTCAGAGCTATGGCTACACCTTC. Protein product: CASSQGEVQSYGYTF.

CDR3 loop: CASSYAVGTDTQYF. CDR3 sequence (DNA): TGTGCCAGCAGTTACGCGGTTGGCACAGATACGCAGTATTTT. The gene calls are TRBV6-5 and TRBJ2-3; the D is unclear. The CDR3 has 14 amino acids. Looked up from germline, CDR1 is MNHEY and CDR2 is SVGAGI. V lost 2 bases to trimming and J lost 1 base, with 7 bases between them.

The rearrangement links TRBV7-8 to TRBJ2-7; a weak D match, TRBD2 (5 bases). Germline CDR1 and CDR2: SGHVS and FQNEAQ. The germline V and J ends were trimmed by 6 bases and 4 bases, with 7 bases remaining between them. The CDR3 consists of 11 residues. CDR3 sequence reads: CASSGEYEQYF. The DNA for the CDR3 is TGTGCCAGCAGTGGGGAGTACGAGCAGTACTTC.

The sample holds a few counts of this clone. The V gene is TRBV28, the J gene TRBJ2-1; D is uncertain. The CDR3 length is 17 residues. The V gene lost 3 bases and the J gene lost 0 bases, with 15 bases spanning the gap. From germline, CDR1 is MDHEN and CDR2 SYDVKM. The CDR3 bases are TGTGCCAGCAGTTTCACCCCGACAATGAGCTCCTACAATGAGCAGTTCTTC. This sequence encodes CASSFTPTMSSYNEQFF.

The rearrangement links TRBV28 to TRBJ2-1; D is ambiguous. Trimming shortened V by 5 bases and J by 6 bases, and 11 bases separated the two germline ends. The CDR3 is 13 residues long. Germline-derived CDR1 and CDR2 are MDHEN and SYDVKM. CDR3 nucleotides: TGTGCCAGCAGTCTCCGACGAATCAATGAGCAGTTCTTC. This gives the protein CASSLRRINEQFF.

This chain joins TRBV11-2 and TRBJ1-2; D remains ambiguous. The CDR3 runs to 12 residues. Germline loops: CDR1 SGHAT, CDR2 FQNNGV. Trimming cost V 7 bases and J 11 bases, with 17 bases left between them. The CDR3: CASTPSPQKYTF. The CDR3 DNA sequence: TGTGCCAGCACCCCTTCCCCCCAAAAATACACCTTC. The full variable domain, completed using reference TRBV11-2 and TRBJ1-2, is EAGVAQSPRYKIIEKRQSVAFWCNPISGHATLYWYQQILGQGPKLLIQFQNNGVVDDSQLPKDRFSAERLKGVDSTLKIQPAKLEDSAVYLCASTPSPQKYTFGSGTRLTVV.

To note about this clone: Distinct nucleotide sequences in the sample also encode this CDR3. V and J are TRBV6-5 and TRBJ1-5; 7 bases fit TRBD1. CDR1 is MNHEY, CDR2 SVGAGI, per germline. There are 14 residues in the CDR3. The trim removed 4 bases at V and 3 bases at J, leaving 3 bases unmatched. In DNA form, the CDR3 reads TGTGCCAGCAGTTCGACAGGGTCCAATCAGCCCCAGCATTTT. It translates to CASSSTGSNQPQHF.

The rearrangement joins TRBV13 to TRBJ2-1; 10 bases map to TRBD2. J was trimmed by 2 bases and V by 5 bases; bases with no gene match: 12. CDR3 length equals 18 residues. The V gene's germline CDR1 is PRHDT and CDR2 FYEKMQ (reference sequence). CDR3 in amino acids: CASSRRGGSGGPYNEQFF. CDR3 bases: TGTGCCAGCAGCCGCCGCGGAGGTAGCGGGGGGCCCTACAATGAGCAGTTCTTC.

This clone was recorded once. V usage is TRBV28 and J usage is TRBJ1-5; TRBD1 aligns across 7 bases. In germline, CDR1 is MDHEN, CDR2 SYDVKM. CDR3 length: 15 amino acids. The V segment lost 2 bases and the J segment 6 bases; nucleotides outside the gene matches: 7. This CDR3 is CASSLEGRGIQPQHF. The CDR3 DNA is TGTGCCAGCAGTTTAGAAGGCAGGGGGATTCAGCCCCAGCATTTT.

The CDR3 region has the DNA TGTGCCAGCAGCTTAGAGGCCAGGGGATGGCAGTACTTC. It is translated as CASSLEARGWQYF. This chain connects TRBV7-9 to TRBJ2-7; D perhaps matches TRBD1 (6 bases). The V end lost 1 base, the J end lost 9 bases, and 13 bases lay between the germline ends. This CDR3 region has 13 residues. CDR1 and CDR2 from the germline V gene are SEHNR and FQNEAQ (reference sequence).

This clone has more than one count but fewer than ten. This chain joins TRBV29-1 and TRBJ1-1; D is unresolved. Germline CDR1 is SQVTM and CDR2 is ANQGSEA. The CDR3 extends over 16 amino acids. V lost 4 bases and J lost 6, with 24 bases in between. The CDR3 reads CSVGGVGGLEVAEAFF. The CDR3, as DNA: TGCAGCGTTGGGGGAGTAGGAGGGCTCGAGGTGGCTGAAGCTTTCTTT. Filled out from reference TRBV29-1 and TRBJ1-1, the complete variable domain reads SAVISQKPSRDICQRGTSLTIQCQVDSQVTMMFWYRQQPGQSLTLIATANQGSEATYESGFVIDKFPISRPNLTFSTLTVSNMSPEDSSIYLCSVGGVGGLEVAEAFFGQGTRLTVV.

The chain employs TRBV9 and TRBJ2-1, with D perhaps matching TRBD2 (5 bases). The CDR3 loop spans 15 amino acids. The V gene's germline CDR1 is SGDLS and CDR2 YYNGEE. V shed 0 bases and J shed 4 bases, with 11 bases lying between them. The DNA for the CDR3 is TGTGCCAGCAGCGTAGCCAGCGGCGGTTACAATGAGCAGTTCTTC. As protein: CASSVASGGYNEQFF. The whole variable domain, filled in from reference TRBV9 and TRBJ2-1, reads DSGVTQTPKHLITATGQRVTLRCSPRSGDLSVYWYQQSLDQGLQFLIQYYNGEERAKGNILERFSAQQFPDLHSELNLSSLELGDSALYFCASSVASGGYNEQFFGPGTRLTVL.

The chain is built from TRBV2 and TRBJ1-6; D remains unclear. The germline CDR1 and CDR2 sequences are SNHLY and FYNNEI. This CDR3 has 15 residues. The germline V and J ends were trimmed by 7 bases and 4 bases, with 14 bases remaining between them. CDR3 protein: CASTELRAYNSPLHF. CDR3 nucleotide sequence: TGTGCCAGCACCGAGCTTAGAGCATATAATTCACCCCTCCACTTT.

The rearrangement links TRBV2 to TRBJ2-7; TRBD1 matches at 9 bases. The CDR3 has 14 residues. Germline V gene sequence: CDR1 SNHLY, CDR2 FYNNEI. With 4 bases clipped from V and 3 bases from J, the junction kept 4 bases outside the gene matches. The CDR3 reads CASSAGQGYYEQYF. For the CDR3, the DNA is TGTGCCAGCAGTGCGGGACAGGGATACTACGAGCAGTACTTC.

The chain carries TRBV9 and TRBJ2-1; TRBD1 or TRBD2 may be the D gene (5 bases each). V was trimmed by 3 bases and J by 1 base, leaving 11 bases between them. Germline V gene lookup returns CDR1 SGDLS and CDR2 YYNGEE. CDR3 size: 15 residues. In DNA form, the CDR3 reads TGTGCCAGCAGCGCCCCGGGGCGGTCCTACAATGAGCAGTTCTTC. Translating it yields CASSAPGRSYNEQFF. Complete variable domain (other parts from reference TRBV9 and TRBJ2-1): DSGVTQTPKHLITATGQRVTLRCSPRSGDLSVYWYQQSLDQGLQFLIQYYNGEERAKGNILERFSAQQFPDLHSELNLSSLELGDSALYFCASSAPGRSYNEQFFGPGTRLTVL.

The chain is built from TRBV5-1 and TRBJ1-2, with TRBD1 identical over 10 bases. Germline V lookup: CDR1 SGHRS, CDR2 YFSETQ. The CDR3 has 14 amino acids. V dropped 4 bases and J dropped 8; count of bases not matched to a gene: 8. The CDR3 reads CASSAGQGFGGYTF. The CDR3 region has the DNA TGCGCCAGCAGCGCGGGACAGGGGTTTGGCGGCTACACCTTC.

This sequence joins TRBV5-1 and TRBJ2-2; 8 bases match TRBD1. Germline loops: CDR1 SGHRS, CDR2 YFSETQ. This CDR3 has 14 residues. V lost 4 bases to trimming and J lost 7 bases; unmatched junction nucleotides: 6. The CDR3 nucleotides are TGCGCCAGCAGCCCCAGGGGGCCGGGCGGGGAGCTGTTTTTT. It codes for CASSPRGPGGELFF.

The rearrangement joins TRBV6-5 to TRBJ2-2, with 7 bases fitting TRBD1. This CDR3 has 15 residues. Germline V lookup: CDR1 MNHEY, CDR2 SVGAGI. Unmatched junction bases numbered 4, after V lost 6 bases and J lost 0 bases. CDR3 coding DNA: TGTGCCAGCAGGGCCGGGACAGCGAACACCGGGGAGCTGTTTTTT. This sequence encodes CASRAGTANTGELFF.

The chain links TRBV11-2 to TRBJ2-1; 7 bases agree with TRBD2. The CDR3 extends over 15 amino acids. The germline V gene encodes CDR1 SGHAT and CDR2 FQNNGV. The V gene end was trimmed by 4 bases and the J gene end by 6 bases; junction bases not matched to a gene: 9. CDR3 in amino acids: CASSSRSTSSNEQFF. CDR3 bases: TGTGCCAGCAGCTCTAGATCGACTAGCAGCAATGAGCAGTTCTTC.

This chain joins TRBV5-1 and TRBJ1-5; the match to TRBD1 covers 7 bases. The CDR3 spans 15 residues. Trimming took 0 bases from V and 5 from J; bases not matched to a gene: 5. The germline V gene encodes CDR1 SGHRS and CDR2 YFSETQ. CDR3 in DNA: TGCGCCAGCAGCTTGGGACAGGGTGGAGATCAGCCCCAGCATTTT. Protein: CASSLGQGGDQPQHF.

This chain links TRBV11-2 with TRBJ1-1, with 7 nucleotides matching TRBD1. The V gene end was trimmed by 4 bases and the J gene end by 4 bases; junction bases not matched to a gene: 12. Germline CDR1 reads SGHAT; CDR2 reads FQNNGV. CDR3 size: 16 residues. Here the CDR3 reads CASSSRSGGLGTEAFF. The CDR3 bases are TGTGCCAGCAGCTCCAGGTCAGGGGGGCTGGGCACTGAAGCTTTCTTT.